These 21 T cell receptor beta chains came from one sample sequenced in a study of a mutant IDH1 vaccine in newly diagnosed glioma. Their target antigens are unknown. Only in-frame clones appear in the TCRdb table, and some are missing; sequencing was by immunoSEQ multiplex PCR. The table includes 35,000 to 45,000 clones, roughly nine tenths detected once. The sample's time point: week 35, safety follow-up. Doses of 300 ug of mutant IDH1 20-mer peptide were given with topical imiquimod. The starting material was PBMCs, obtained from a glioma patient whose treatment included an IDH1 peptide vaccine. The receptors come from a middle-aged man with glioma.

The chain is built from TRBV11-2 and TRBJ2-5; 8 nucleotides align to TRBD2. Per the germline V gene, CDR1 is SGHAT and CDR2 is FQNNGV. This CDR3 spans 15 amino acids. Trimming took 6 bases from V and 4 from J; bases not matched to a gene: 10. The CDR3: CASRPLGREGETQYF. The DNA of the CDR3 is TGTGCCAGCAGACCCCTGGGACGGGAGGGAGAGACCCAGTACTTC.

This sequence joins TRBV15 and TRBJ2-1, with 8 bases that match TRBD2. The CDR3 loop spans 16 amino acids. Germline-derived CDR1 and CDR2 are LNHNV and YYDKDF (reference sequence). After removal of 4 bases from V and 4 bases from J, the junction contained 9 bases not matched to a gene. This CDR3 is CATSISAGGPYNEQFF. As DNA, the CDR3 is TGTGCCACCAGCATTAGTGCGGGAGGCCCATACAATGAGCAGTTCTTC. The variable domain in full, completed from reference TRBV15 and TRBJ2-1, reads DAMVIQNPRYQVTQFGKPVTLSCSQTLNHNVMYWYQQKSSQAPKLLFHYYDKDFNNEADTPDNFQSRRPNTSFCFLDIRSPGLGDTAMYLCATSISAGGPYNEQFFGPGTRLTVL.

The rearrangement links TRBV11-2 to TRBJ2-5; D might be TRBD2 (5 bases). V gave up 1 base and J gave up 0 bases, with 9 bases separating them. The CDR3 runs to 15 residues. Germline CDR1 and CDR2: SGHAT and FQNNGV. CDR3 nucleotide sequence: TGTGCCAGCAGCTTAGGAGCGGCGGACCAAGAGACCCAGTACTTC. Translation: CASSLGAADQETQYF.

The V and J genes are TRBV7-2 and TRBJ2-6; D is uncertain. CDR3 length equals 17 residues. From germline, CDR1 is SGHTA and CDR2 FQGNSA. V dropped 4 bases and J dropped 0 bases, with 13 bases sitting between them. The CDR3 region has the DNA TGTGCCAGCAGCTCTAGGGCCGGTCTCTCTGGGGCCAACGTCCTGACTTTC. Its translation: CASSSRAGLSGANVLTF.

This clone was picked up one time. The J gene is TRBJ2-1, the V gene TRBV19; 9 nucleotides align to TRBD2. V dropped 5 bases and J dropped 8; count of bases not matched to a gene: 10. This CDR3 contains 15 residues. CDR1 is LNHDA, CDR2 SQIVND, per germline (reference sequence). The CDR3 nucleotides are TGTGCCAGTAGTCCGATGAGCGGGAGGAGGGATGAGCAGTTCTTC. Translated, it gives CASSPMSGRRDEQFF. Full variable domain (missing parts from reference TRBV19 and TRBJ2-1): DGGITQSPKYLFRKEGQNVTLSCEQNLNHDAMYWYRQDPGQGLRLIYYSQIVNDFQKGDIAEGYSVSREKKESFPLTVTSAQKNPTAFYLCASSPMSGRRDEQFFGPGTRLTVL.

Here the CDR3 reads CASSLSGQFTGELFF. DNA for the CDR3: TGTGCCAGCAGCTTATCGGGACAGTTCACCGGGGAGCTGTTTTTT. This sequence joins TRBV11-3 and TRBJ2-2, with 7 positions matching TRBD1. Trimming cost V 2 bases and J 4 bases; bases outside gene matches: 4. The germline CDR1 and CDR2 sequences are SGHNT and YENEEA. The CDR3 is made up of 15 amino acids.

This clone was seen just once. The rearrangement links TRBV19 to TRBJ1-1; D may be TRBD1 (5 bases). The CDR3 is 17 amino acids. Germline-derived CDR1 and CDR2 are LNHDA and SQIVND (reference sequence). Trimming took off 5 bases at V and 0 bases at J, with 19 bases between the two ends. CDR3: CASSGDGTVLMNTEAFF. DNA of the CDR3: TGTGCCAGTAGTGGGGATGGGACTGTCCTCATGAACACTGAAGCTTTCTTT.

This clone was detected once. This rearrangement joins TRBV29-1 to TRBJ1-2; D gene ambiguous. The germline V gene has CDR1 SQVTM and CDR2 ANQGSEA. Trimming took 3 bases from V and 4 from J, leaving 12 bases between them. There are 13 residues in the CDR3. Written as DNA, the CDR3 is TGCAGCGTTGATCCCTGGGAGGTCTATGGCTACACCTTC. It translates to CSVDPWEVYGYTF.

CDR3: CAISERTGTSYGYTF. CDR3 DNA: TGTGCCATCAGTGAACGAACCGGGACATCTTATGGCTACACCTTC. The rearrangement uses TRBV10-3 and TRBJ1-2, with D perhaps TRBD1 (6 bases). The CDR3 consists of 15 residues. Germline values: CDR1 ENHRY, CDR2 SYGVKD. The V gene lost 3 bases and the J gene lost 5 bases, with 16 bases spanning the gap.

The DNA of the CDR3 is TGTGCCAGCAGTGTCTCTTGGGGTTCAGATACGCAGTATTTT. Translation: CASSVSWGSDTQYF. V gene TRBV6-5 combines with J gene TRBJ2-3; D gene unclear. This CDR3 has 14 amino acids. The germline gives CDR1 MNHEY, CDR2 SVGAGI. Trimming left V 5 bases short and J 4 bases short, with 13 bases between.

This clone was detected only once. The V and J genes are TRBV6-4 and TRBJ1-1; D is unresolved. The CDR3 spans 15 residues. Germline V gives CDR1 MRHNA, CDR2 SNTAGT. V was trimmed by 2 bases and J by 1 base, leaving 11 bases between them. CDR3 DNA: TGTGCCAGCAGTGACCGCCCGGAGGGGAACACTGAAGCTTTCTTT. Its protein is CASSDRPEGNTEAFF.

The V and J genes are TRBV4-2 and TRBJ2-2; the D is unclear. From germline, CDR1 is LGHNA and CDR2 YNFKEQ. This CDR3 spans 15 amino acids. V lost 1 base and J lost 2, with 8 bases in between. The CDR3, as DNA: TGTGCCAGCAGCCAAGGGACGGTAAACACCGGGGAGCTGTTTTTT. It is translated as CASSQGTVNTGELFF.

V gene TRBV27 combines with J gene TRBJ2-5; tentative D call: TRBD2 (5 bases). This CDR3 has 13 amino acids. Trimming stripped 2 bases from V and 7 bases from J, with 11 bases between. CDR1 and CDR2 (germline): MNHEY, SMNVEV (reference sequence). The CDR3 protein is CASSLGGTGTQYF. The DNA for the CDR3 is TGTGCCAGCAGTTTAGGAGGAACGGGGACCCAGTACTTC.

The chain employs TRBV6-1 and TRBJ2-7; D is undetermined. CDR1 is MNHNS and CDR2 is SASEGT in the germline V gene. This CDR3 spans 13 amino acids. The V end lost 1 base, the J end lost 4 bases, and 8 bases lay between the germline ends. The CDR3 bases are TGTGCCAGCAGTGAAGAAAGGTGGTACGAGCAGTACGTC. It codes for CASSEERWYEQYV.

The rearrangement links TRBV6-5 to TRBJ1-2; 7 bases fit TRBD1. V gave up 6 bases and J gave up 6 bases; unmatched junction bases: 7. Per the germline V gene, CDR1 is MNHEY and CDR2 is SVGAGI. There are 13 residues in the CDR3. Here the CDR3 DNA reads TGTGCCAGCAGCCAGGGACAGTTGGATGGCTACACCTTC. Residues: CASSQGQLDGYTF.

This rearrangement joins TRBV6-8 to TRBJ2-7; D is uncertain. The ends were cut back, 5 bases at V and 4 bases at J, with 6 bases in the middle. Germline V lookup: CDR1 MNHGY, CDR2 SAAAGT. CDR3 length: 11 residues. CDR3 in DNA: TGTGCCAGCAGTCACCGTTACGAGCAGTACGTC. Its protein product is CASSHRYEQYV.

This clone rates as medium-sized. This chain links TRBV5-5 with TRBJ1-5; the match to TRBD1 covers 8 bases. The germline CDR1 and CDR2 sequences are SGHKS and YYEKEE (reference sequence). V lost 0 bases, J lost 2 bases, and 1 base stayed unmatched. The CDR3 has 15 amino acids. CDR3 bases: TGTGCCAGCAGCTTGGACAGGGGGGGCAATCAGCCCCAGCATTTT. Translated: CASSLDRGGNQPQHF.

The chain combines TRBV4-1 with TRBJ2-1, with 14 positions matching TRBD2. V trimming: 3 bases; J trimming: 7 bases; junction bases outside the gene matches: 11. The CDR3 covers 18 residues. CDR1 and CDR2 from the germline V gene are MGHRA and YSYEKL. The CDR3 region has the DNA TGCGCCAGCAGCCACCCGGGACTAGCGGGAGCGAACCCTAATGAGCAGTTCTTC. It codes for CASSHPGLAGANPNEQFF.

This sequence joins TRBV5-6 and TRBJ1-1; D is uncertain. The ends were cut back, 1 base at V and 8 bases at J, with 9 bases in the middle. This CDR3 comprises 12 residues. The germline V gene encodes CDR1 SGHDT and CDR2 YYEEEE. CDR3 DNA: TGTGCCAGCAGCTTGTCCAGCTACGAAGCTTTCTTT. Translated: CASSLSSYEAFF.

J is TRBJ1-1 and V is TRBV5-1; D is uncertain. Germline V gives CDR1 SGHRS, CDR2 YFSETQ. The CDR3 length is 15 residues. Trimming pared 0 bases from V and 0 bases from J, leaving 9 bases between. CDR3: CASSLALTMNTEAFF. The CDR3 DNA reads TGCGCCAGCAGCTTGGCCCTGACGATGAACACTGAAGCTTTCTTT.

The rearrangement joins TRBV5-4 to TRBJ2-6, with 7 bases fitting TRBD1. The junction had 3 bases not matched to a gene; V was cut back by 0 bases and J by 3 bases. The CDR3 spans 16 residues. The germline CDR1 and CDR2 sequences are SGHNT and YYREEE (reference sequence). In DNA, the CDR3 is TGTGCCAGCAGCTTGGAAGGGGGCTTTGGGGCCAACGTCCTGACTTTC. Residues: CASSLEGGFGANVLTF.